These 12 T cell receptor beta chains share one sample of origin, sequenced in a study of OX40 agonist ivuxolimab in advanced cancers. Libraries were made using the immunoSEQ multiplex PCR assay. As stored in TCRdb, this immuneACCESS dataset retains in-frame rearrangements with V and J assigned. A fraction of the clones does not appear; measured against another copy, unresolved V genes explain less than half of the discrepancy, and the remainder lacks a known reason. This sample has roughly 34,000 clones in its table, and around four fifths of those were observed once. The ten largest make up approximately 12% of the sample. Sequencing used CD4+ or CD8+ T cells sorted from blood, obtained in a trial of the OX40 agonist ivuxolimab. These receptors originate from an adult with an advanced solid tumor such as melanoma, head and neck, liver or kidney cancer.

V gene TRBV4-1 combines with J gene TRBJ2-1; 9 positions agree with TRBD2. V shed 4 bases and J 5 bases; nucleotides not matched to a gene: 12. Germline V CDR1 and CDR2: MGHRA, YSYEKL. This CDR3 has 17 residues. CDR3 loop: CASSPSGSGGRNNEQFF. In nucleotides, the CDR3 is TGCGCCAGCAGCCCAAGCGGGAGCGGGGGGCGGAACAATGAGCAGTTCTTC.

The chain recombines TRBV9 with TRBJ1-1, with TRBD1 matching over 7 bases. The junction had 7 bases not matched to a gene; V was cut back by 2 bases and J by 0 bases. The germline V gene has CDR1 SGDLS and CDR2 YYNGEE. CDR3 length equals 16 residues. The CDR3 sequence: CASSVQGGPMNTEAFF. The DNA for the CDR3 is TGTGCCAGCAGCGTGCAGGGGGGCCCGATGAACACTGAAGCTTTCTTT.

This chain joins TRBV5-6 and TRBJ2-3; 7 bases line up with TRBD1. Germline CDR1 and CDR2: SGHDT and YYEEEE. Trimming at V came to 0 bases and at J to 7 bases, leaving 5 bases not matched to a gene. The CDR3 is 14 amino acids. CDR3 coding DNA: TGTGCCAGCAGCTTGGAAGGGACAGATTATACGCAGTATTTT. This translates into CASSLEGTDYTQYF.

This clone is medium-sized by share. The chain employs TRBV29-1 and TRBJ1-1; 10 positions match TRBD1. The germline V gene has CDR1 SQVTM and CDR2 ANQGSEA. This CDR3 region has 15 residues. V shed 7 bases, J shed 1 base, and the junction held 9 bases outside the gene matches. CDR3 DNA sequence: TGCAGCGGGGACCGACAGGGGGCTAGGAACACTGAAGCTTTCTTT. Amino acid sequence: CSGDRQGARNTEAFF.

The rearrangement links TRBV11-1 to TRBJ1-6; D is possibly TRBD1 (6 bases). CDR1 and CDR2 from the germline V gene are SGHAT and FQDESV (reference sequence). This CDR3 spans 17 amino acids. V was trimmed by 1 base and J by 0 bases, leaving 10 bases between them. CDR3 nucleotide sequence: TGTGCCAGCAGCTTAGATCTGGACAGCTCCTATAATTCACCCCTCCACTTT. It yields the protein CASSLDLDSSYNSPLHF.

Concerning this clone: Other nucleotide sequences from this sample produce the same CDR3. The chain uses TRBV5-1 and TRBJ1-1; no clear D. Germline CDR1 and CDR2: SGHRS and YFSETQ. V was pared by 1 base and J by 6 bases, with 7 bases between. This CDR3 region has 12 residues. The CDR3 DNA reads TGCGCCAGCAGCTTGCCTGGGGCTGAAGCTTTCTTT. Residues: CASSLPGAEAFF.

J is TRBJ1-2 and V is TRBV5-6; D possibly corresponds to TRBD1 (5 bases). The length of the CDR3 is 12 residues. V dropped 5 bases and J dropped 8 bases, with 13 bases sitting between them. Germline loops: CDR1 SGHDT, CDR2 YYEEEE. Here the CDR3 DNA reads TGTGCCAGCAGATGGGGGTCCCAAGGCTACACCTTC. This translates into CASRWGSQGYTF. Full variable domain (outside the CDR3, taken from reference TRBV5-6 and TRBJ1-2): DAGVTQSPTHLIKTRGQQVTLRCSPKSGHDTVSWYQQALGQGPQFIFQYYEEEERQRGNFPDRFSGHQFPNYSSELNVNALLLGDSALYLCASRWGSQGYTFGSGTRLTVV.

The chain recombines TRBV19 with TRBJ1-1; D gene ambiguous. CDR1 is LNHDA, CDR2 SQIVND, per germline (reference sequence). V was shortened by 9 bases and J by 2 bases, with 13 bases between the two germline ends. The CDR3 is made up of 13 amino acids. CDR3 nucleotide sequence: TGTGCCAGCAGGACTCCAGGTAACACTGAAGCTTTCTTT. Its protein product is CASRTPGNTEAFF.

This chain joins TRBV7-9 and TRBJ2-7; 10 nucleotides line up with TRBD2. Losses at the gene ends were 2 bases for V and 4 bases for J; bases not matched to a gene: 11. This CDR3 comprises 17 residues. Germline CDR1 is SEHNR and CDR2 is FQNEAQ (reference sequence). Written as DNA, the CDR3 is TGTGCCAGCAGCTTATCAGCGGGAGGGCCTGTTAGTTACGAGCAGTACTTC. This encodes CASSLSAGGPVSYEQYF.

This sequence joins TRBV13 and TRBJ2-6, with D perhaps TRBD1 (5 bases). The CDR3 loop spans 15 amino acids. Germline V gives CDR1 PRHDT, CDR2 FYEKMQ (reference sequence). V dropped 4 bases and J dropped 2 bases, with 9 bases sitting between them. CDR3 protein: CASSSRVAGANVLTF. The CDR3 region has the DNA TGTGCCAGCAGCTCCAGGGTCGCTGGGGCCAACGTCCTGACTTTC.

As DNA, the CDR3 is TGTGCCTGGAGTATAAACCAGGTCACTGAAGCTTTCTTT. Translation gives CAWSINQVTEAFF. The chain recombines TRBV30 with TRBJ1-1; no reliable D call. Trimming took off 2 bases at V and 4 bases at J, with 11 bases between the two ends. Germline lookup yields CDR1 GTSNPN and CDR2 SVGIG (reference sequence). CDR3 length: 13 residues.

The chain couples TRBV9 to TRBJ1-1; D is uncertain. The CDR3 is 14 residues long. V lost 4 bases, J lost 2 bases, and 12 bases lay in between. The germline V gene encodes CDR1 SGDLS and CDR2 YYNGEE. CDR3 region: CASSFTDGNTEAFF. The DNA for the CDR3 is TGTGCCAGCAGCTTCACCGACGGTAACACTGAAGCTTTCTTT. The variable domain in full, with the rest retrieved from reference TRBV9 and TRBJ1-1, is DSGVTQTPKHLITATGQRVTLRCSPRSGDLSVYWYQQSLDQGLQFLIQYYNGEERAKGNILERFSAQQFPDLHSELNLSSLELGDSALYFCASSFTDGNTEAFFGQGTRLTVV.